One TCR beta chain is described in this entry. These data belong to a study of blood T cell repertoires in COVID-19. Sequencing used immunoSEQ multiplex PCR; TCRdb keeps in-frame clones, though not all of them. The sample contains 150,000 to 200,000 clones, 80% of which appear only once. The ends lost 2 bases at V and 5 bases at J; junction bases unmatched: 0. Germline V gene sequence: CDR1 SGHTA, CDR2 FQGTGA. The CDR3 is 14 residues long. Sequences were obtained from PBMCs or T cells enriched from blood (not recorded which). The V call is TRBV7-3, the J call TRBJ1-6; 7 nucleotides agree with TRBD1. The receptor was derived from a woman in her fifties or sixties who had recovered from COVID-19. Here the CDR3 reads CASSLGTDNSPLHF. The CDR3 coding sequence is TGTGCCAGCAGCTTAGGGACAGATAATTCACCCCTCCACTTT.